The present entry profiles one TCR beta chain with its context. Its antigen is unknown. There are 14 residues in the CDR3. Per germline, CDR1 MNHNS and CDR2 SASEGT. V lost 4 bases to trimming and J lost 4 bases; unmatched junction nucleotides: 4. The data belong to a study of CD8 T cell repertoires and HIV-1 epitope variants. Study background: Separate wells received one of Twenty-five Gag or Nef variant peptides. The baseline condition was 1M T cells left uncultured.

TCRdb's copy holds only in-frame clones and misses some; the assay was immunoSEQ multiplex PCR. The sample consists of 2,000 to 2,500 clones, roughly two thirds of them appearing once. Findings and limits, study-wide: Most of the nine antigen-specific clonotypes appeared cross-reactive to autologous or escape variants.

This rearrangement joins TRBV6-1 to TRBJ1-1; 9 bases line up with TRBD1. The sample taken for sequencing was cultured CD8+ T cells derived from PBMCs. The source of this sequence is a male donor with HIV. The CDR3, as DNA: TGTGCCAGCAGTGGGGGGACAGGGAGCACTGAAGCTTTCTTT. Residues: CASSGGTGSTEAFF.